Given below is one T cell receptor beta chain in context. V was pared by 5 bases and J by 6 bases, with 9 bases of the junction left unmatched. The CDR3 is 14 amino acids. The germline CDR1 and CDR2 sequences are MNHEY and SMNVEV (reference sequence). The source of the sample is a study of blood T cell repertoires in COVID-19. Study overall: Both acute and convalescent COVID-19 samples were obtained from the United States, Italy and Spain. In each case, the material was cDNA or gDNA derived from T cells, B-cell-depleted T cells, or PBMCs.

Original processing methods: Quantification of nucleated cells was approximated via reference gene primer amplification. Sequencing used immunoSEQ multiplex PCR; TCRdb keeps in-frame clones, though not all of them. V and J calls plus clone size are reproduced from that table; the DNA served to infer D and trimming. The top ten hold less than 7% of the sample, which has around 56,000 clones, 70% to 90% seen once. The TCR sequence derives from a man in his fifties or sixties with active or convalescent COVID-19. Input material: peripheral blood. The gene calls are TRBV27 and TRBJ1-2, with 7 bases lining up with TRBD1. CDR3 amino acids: CASSPGQDGNGYTF. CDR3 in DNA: TGTGCCAGCAGTCCAGGACAGGACGGTAATGGCTACACCTTC.